This TCR beta chain was identified in a study of blood T cell repertoires in COVID-19. Whole-study context: Researchers got acute and convalescent COVID-19 samples from the United States, Italy and Spain.

The CDR3 sequence is 13 residues long. The germline V and J ends were trimmed by 4 bases and 2 bases, with 9 bases remaining between them. Germline CDR1 reads SGHDT; CDR2 reads YYEEEE. The repertoire was sequenced with immunoSEQ multiplex PCR; TCRdb's copy has only in-frame clones and lacks some. The data hold approximately 93,000 clones, with 77% observed a single time. V is TRBV5-6 and J is TRBJ2-5; D possibly corresponds to TRBD1 (6 bases). The clonotype originates from a woman aged 80 or over with acute or convalescent COVID-19. Sequences were obtained from peripheral blood. CDR3 sequence reads: CASSPTGQETQYF. In nucleotides, the CDR3 is TGTGCCAGCAGCCCGACAGGTCAAGAGACCCAGTACTTC.